Below, 23 T cell receptor beta chains from the same sample are listed, as sequenced in a study of shared clonotypes between healthy human individuals. Libraries were prepared by immunoSEQ multiplex PCR; TCRdb keeps only in-frame clonotypes and omits some of them. Of 950,000 to 1,100,000 clones listed, approximately 80% are singletons. Sequencing was done on a sample of memory CD4+ T cells from PBMCs. The sample's subset: CD45RA-negative fraction. All receptors come from a man younger than 30 in good health. Some clones in this sample may be carry-over from other donors' samples.

This clone was recorded only once. The J gene is TRBJ2-7, the V gene TRBV6-1; 7 bases are shared with TRBD1. The CDR3 has 13 amino acids. Germline CDR1 MNHNS, CDR2 SASEGT. Germline trimming cut 6 bases from V and 3 bases from J; bases unmatched to any gene: 5. The CDR3 nucleotides read TGTGCCAGCAGCAAAAACAGGGGCTACGAGCAGTACTTC. It translates to CASSKNRGYEQYF.

The chain links TRBV28 to TRBJ1-2; D is uncertain. The CDR3 consists of 12 residues. Per the germline V gene, CDR1 is MDHEN and CDR2 is SYDVKM. Trimming left V 7 bases short and J 5 bases short, with 11 bases between. As DNA, the CDR3 is TGTGCCAGCACCATCGGTGGGTATGGCTACACCTTC. Translated, it gives CASTIGGYGYTF.

The chain couples TRBV19 to TRBJ2-1, with 14 positions matching TRBD2. This CDR3 spans 19 amino acids. CDR1 is LNHDA and CDR2 is SQIVND in the germline V gene (reference sequence). V was pared by 6 bases and J by 0 bases, with 10 bases of the junction left unmatched. The CDR3 DNA reads as TGTGCCAGTAGCCCGCGACTAGCGGGAGGGGTCGTCTCCTACAATGAGCAGTTCTTC. It translates to CASSPRLAGGVVSYNEQFF.

This rearrangement joins TRBV19 to TRBJ2-1; TRBD2 is a possible D gene (6 bases). Germline CDR1 is LNHDA and CDR2 is SQIVND (reference sequence). The CDR3 length is 13 residues. The V end was cut by 6 bases, the J end by 6 bases, with 12 bases between. CDR3 sequence: CASRGGVRNEQFF. The CDR3, as DNA: TGTGCCAGTAGGGGGGGAGTACGCAATGAGCAGTTCTTC.

The chain joins TRBV5-1 to TRBJ1-2; D is unclear. Deletions cut 0 bases from V and 7 bases from J, with 13 bases between. There are 14 residues in the CDR3. The germline gives CDR1 SGHRS, CDR2 YFSETQ. CDR3 in DNA: TGCGCCAGCAGCTTGGCGGAGGCGGCCGGTGGCTACACCTTC. Amino acids: CASSLAEAAGGYTF.

Concerning this clone itself: This sample also contains other DNA sequences that code for the same CDR3. The rearrangement links TRBV7-9 to TRBJ1-2; TRBD1 is a possible D gene (6 bases). CDR3 length equals 13 residues. Looked up from germline, CDR1 is SEHNR and CDR2 is FQNEAQ (reference sequence). The V and J ends lost 5 bases and 2 bases respectively, with 9 bases between them. CDR3 sequence (DNA): TGTGCCAGCAGCAGGACAGAAAACTATGGCTACACCTTC. Protein product: CASSRTENYGYTF.

A few counts support this clone. The chain is built from TRBV5-6 and TRBJ1-2; D call uncertain. V lost 1 base, J lost 3 bases, and 10 bases lay in between. Germline-derived CDR1 and CDR2 are SGHDT and YYEEEE. The CDR3 loop spans 14 amino acids. Written as DNA, the CDR3 is TGTGCCAGCAGCTTGCCTCAGTCCTACTATGGCTACACCTTC. This sequence encodes CASSLPQSYYGYTF.

The chain is built from TRBV5-5 and TRBJ1-3; D is uncertain. This CDR3 is built from 14 residues. Germline V gives CDR1 SGHKS, CDR2 YYEKEE (reference sequence). V was shortened by 2 bases and J by 3 bases, with 9 bases between the two germline ends. CDR3 sequence (DNA): TGTGCCAGCAGCTTAGAAGGGTTTGGAAACACCATATATTTT. Its protein is CASSLEGFGNTIYF.

CDR3 coding DNA: TGTGCCAGCTCACCGAACACGATCCGCTCTGGAAACACCATATATTTT. Amino acid sequence: CASSPNTIRSGNTIYF. This chain connects TRBV18 to TRBJ1-3; D is unclear. CDR3 size: 16 residues. V was cut by 3 bases and J by 0 bases, with 12 bases left in between. Germline-derived CDR1 and CDR2 are KGHSH and LQKENI.

The chain has TRBV11-1 and TRBJ2-1; 8 bases are shared with TRBD2. The junction had 7 bases not matched to a gene; V was cut back by 5 bases and J by 4 bases. The CDR3 is 15 residues long. Looked up from germline, CDR1 is SGHAT and CDR2 is FQDESV (reference sequence). The CDR3 DNA sequence: TGTGCCAGCAGCCTCCCGCGGGAGGCTTACAATGAGCAGTTCTTC. Protein product: CASSLPREAYNEQFF.

The genes are TRBV5-6 and TRBJ2-6; D remains ambiguous. The germline CDR1 and CDR2 sequences are SGHDT and YYEEEE. CDR3 length: 16 residues. Trimming took off 4 bases at V and 0 bases at J, with 11 bases between the two ends. The CDR3 region has the DNA TGTGCCAGCAGCCGTATGGGTGGCTCTGGGGCCAACGTCCTGACTTTC. Translated, it gives CASSRMGGSGANVLTF. Variable domain in full (rest from reference TRBV5-6 and TRBJ2-6): DAGVTQSPTHLIKTRGQQVTLRCSPKSGHDTVSWYQQALGQGPQFIFQYYEEEERQRGNFPDRFSGHQFPNYSSELNVNALLLGDSALYLCASSRMGGSGANVLTFGAGSRLTVL.

The chain employs TRBV6-4 and TRBJ1-2; D possibly corresponds to TRBD1 (5 bases). CDR1 and CDR2 from the germline V gene are MRHNA and SNTAGT. The V end lost 5 bases, the J end lost 8 bases, and 24 bases lay between the germline ends. The CDR3 covers 16 residues. The CDR3 sequence: CASSYPGRPGTEGYTF. DNA of the CDR3: TGTGCCAGCAGTTACCCCGGTAGGCCCGGGACGGAGGGCTACACCTTC.

The V call is TRBV29-1, the J call TRBJ2-5, with 7 bases fitting TRBD1. Germline loops: CDR1 SQVTM, CDR2 ANQGSEA. V shed 7 bases and J 0 bases; nucleotides not matched to a gene: 8. The CDR3 extends over 14 amino acids. The DNA of the CDR3 is TGCAGCGGACGGGACAGCCCTCACCAAGAGACCCAGTACTTC. It encodes CSGRDSPHQETQYF.

The genes are TRBV28 and TRBJ1-4, with 8 nucleotides matching TRBD1. The J segment lost 7 bases and the V segment lost 4 bases, leaving 8 bases of the junction unmatched. Germline CDR1 and CDR2: MDHEN and SYDVKM. The CDR3 loop spans 15 amino acids. The CDR3 region has the DNA TGTGCCAGCAGTTATTCTGGACAGGGCAGTGAAAAACTGTTTTTT. This encodes CASSYSGQGSEKLFF.

The chain is built from TRBV7-9 and TRBJ1-1; 8 bases are shared with TRBD1. The germline CDR1 and CDR2 sequences are SEHNR and FQNEAQ (reference sequence). V was clipped by 5 bases and J by 10 bases; unmatched bases: 9. CDR3 length equals 13 residues. CDR3 in amino acids: CASSQTGGRGAFF. The CDR3 nucleotides read TGTGCCAGCAGCCAAACAGGGGGAAGGGGAGCTTTCTTT.

V is TRBV19 and J is TRBJ2-7; a weak D match, TRBD2 (6 bases). The CDR3 spans 15 residues. The V end was cut by 3 bases, the J end by 5 bases, with 17 bases between. CDR1 is LNHDA and CDR2 is SQIVND in the germline V gene (reference sequence). The CDR3, as DNA: TGTGCCAGTAGTATCCGGGGGTTGGAACTCCACGAGCAGTACTTC. This translates into CASSIRGLELHEQYF.

In its sample, this clone ranks as medium-sized (0.01 to 0.1%). J is TRBJ2-1 and V is TRBV5-1, with TRBD2 identical over 12 bases. This CDR3 has 16 residues. Per the germline V gene, CDR1 is SGHRS and CDR2 is YFSETQ. V shed 0 bases, J shed 8 bases, and the junction held 6 bases outside the gene matches. The CDR3 region is CASSLAASGRAHEQFF. The CDR3 nucleotides read TGCGCCAGCAGCTTGGCAGCTAGCGGGAGGGCCCATGAGCAGTTCTTC.

The count of this clone is one. Additional DNA sequences in this sample encode the identical CDR3. This sequence joins TRBV28 and TRBJ2-7, with TRBD2 matching over 8 bases. With 2 bases clipped from V and 4 bases from J, the junction kept 1 base outside the gene matches. The germline CDR1 and CDR2 sequences are MDHEN and SYDVKM. The CDR3 extends over 13 amino acids. CDR3 DNA: TGTGCCAGCAGTTTAGCGGGGGGATACGAGCAGTACTTC. As protein: CASSLAGGYEQYF.

J is TRBJ1-1 and V is TRBV28; 7 bases match TRBD1. Per the germline V gene, CDR1 is MDHEN and CDR2 is SYDVKM. CDR3 size: 14 residues. The trim removed 8 bases at V and 5 bases at J, leaving 11 bases unmatched. The CDR3 sequence: CASYPTGQRTEAFF. The CDR3 coding sequence is TGTGCCAGCTACCCGACAGGGCAGCGGACTGAAGCTTTCTTT.

The chain has TRBV2 and TRBJ1-5, with D possibly matching TRBD1 (5 bases). V lost 6 bases and J 0 bases, leaving 9 bases between the germline ends. Germline loops: CDR1 SNHLY, CDR2 FYNNEI. This CDR3 comprises 14 residues. CDR3 sequence reads: CASRLQVSNQPQHF. The CDR3 nucleotides read TGTGCCAGCAGGCTACAGGTTAGCAATCAGCCCCAGCATTTT. The full variable domain, rest sourced from reference TRBV2 and TRBJ1-5, is EPEVTQTPSHQVTQMGQEVILRCVPISNHLYFYWYRQILGQKVEFLVSFYNNEISEKSEIFDDQFSVERPDGSNFTLKIRSTKLEDSAMYFCASRLQVSNQPQHFGDGTRLSIL.

This clone was detected a few times. The gene calls are TRBV5-1 and TRBJ2-7; D perhaps matches TRBD2 (6 bases). The CDR3 has 14 amino acids. Per germline, CDR1 SGHRS and CDR2 YFSETQ. The V and J ends lost 1 base and 5 bases respectively, with 13 bases between them. This CDR3 reads CASSLYSWEDEQYF. CDR3 nucleotides: TGCGCCAGCAGCTTGTACTCCTGGGAGGACGAGCAGTACTTC.

The sample holds a few counts of this clone. A far larger clone is only one base removed, so a read error is likely. The same CDR3 can be traced to other DNA sequences in this sample. This chain joins TRBV30 and TRBJ1-2, with a weak D call TRBD1 (6 bases). In germline, CDR1 is GTSNPN, CDR2 SVGIG (reference sequence). The CDR3 extends over 13 amino acids. CDR3: CAWRQGPKYGYTF. The CDR3 DNA reads as TGTGCCTGGAGACAGGGCCCTAAGTATGGTTACACCTTC.

V and J are TRBV5-8 and TRBJ1-2; D gene ambiguous. The CDR3 is made up of 13 amino acids. Trimming cost V 1 base and J 8 bases, with 12 bases left between them. Germline V CDR1 and CDR2: SGHTS, YDEGEE. CDR3 bases: TGTGCCAGCAGCTTGATTTTGAGGGAAGGCTACACCTTC. Its protein product is CASSLILREGYTF.